This T cell receptor (beta chain) was observed in a study of blood T cell repertoires in COVID-19. Study at large: Acute and convalescent COVID-19 specimens originated in the United States, Italy and Spain.

V shed 3 bases, J shed 5 bases, and the junction held 13 bases outside the gene matches. The CDR3 loop spans 16 amino acids. The V gene's germline CDR1 is DFQATT and CDR2 SNEGSKA (reference sequence). Per the study methods: By means of reference gene primer amplification, nucleated cell counts were estimated. This table comes from immunoSEQ multiplex PCR, and its TCRdb copy is limited to in-frame clones, with some not included. Clonal size and the V and J genes are those of that table, whereas D and trimming came from the DNA. The repertoire holds approximately 250,000 clones, with about 82% as singletons.

This chain uses TRBV20-1 with TRBJ2-3; 8 bases match TRBD2. Sequencing input: peripheral blood. This TCR came from a woman in her sixties with active or convalescent COVID-19. CDR3: CSASLWSAGVEDTQYF. DNA for the CDR3: TGCAGTGCTAGTTTATGGTCAGCGGGAGTTGAAGATACGCAGTATTTT.